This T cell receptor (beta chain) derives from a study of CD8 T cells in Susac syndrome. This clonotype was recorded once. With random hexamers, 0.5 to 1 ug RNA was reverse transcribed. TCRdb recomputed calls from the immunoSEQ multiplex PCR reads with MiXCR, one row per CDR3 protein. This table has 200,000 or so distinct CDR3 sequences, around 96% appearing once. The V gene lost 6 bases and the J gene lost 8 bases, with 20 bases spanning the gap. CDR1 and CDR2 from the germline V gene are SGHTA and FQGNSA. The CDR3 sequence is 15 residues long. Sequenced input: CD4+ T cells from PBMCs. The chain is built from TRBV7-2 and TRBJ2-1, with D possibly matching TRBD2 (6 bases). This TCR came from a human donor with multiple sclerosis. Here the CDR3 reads CASSWVGLAIHEQFF. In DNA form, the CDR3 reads TGTGCCAGCAGTTGGGTGGGGCTAGCGATCCATGAGCAGTTCTTC.